This T cell receptor (beta chain) was obtained from a study of blood T cell repertoires in COVID-19. Overall study: Donors in the United States, Italy and Spain gave samples during acute or convalescent COVID-19. PBMCs, B-cell-depleted T cells, or T cells were the source of the cDNA or gDNA that made up the material.

Original analysis: The authors estimated nucleated cell counts from reference gene primer amplification. Clones were sequenced by immunoSEQ multiplex PCR, and TCRdb holds only the in-frame ones, with some missing. The D gene and trimming were derived from the DNA, and the V and J assignments and clone size from that table. Of 200,000 or so clones in the sample, about 85% were seen once. This clone came up once. Germline assignment: CDR1 LNHDA and CDR2 SQIVND (reference sequence). The CDR3 is made up of 14 amino acids. V was pared by 4 bases and J by 9 bases, with 7 bases of the junction left unmatched.

The receptor was isolated from a man in his fifties or sixties who had recovered from COVID-19. The chain combines TRBV19 with TRBJ2-4, with TRBD1 matching over 9 bases. The material sequenced was peripheral blood. CDR3 nucleotide sequence: TGTGCCAGTAGTACACAGGGGGCAGCGGGCATTCAGTACTTC. This sequence encodes CASSTQGAAGIQYF.